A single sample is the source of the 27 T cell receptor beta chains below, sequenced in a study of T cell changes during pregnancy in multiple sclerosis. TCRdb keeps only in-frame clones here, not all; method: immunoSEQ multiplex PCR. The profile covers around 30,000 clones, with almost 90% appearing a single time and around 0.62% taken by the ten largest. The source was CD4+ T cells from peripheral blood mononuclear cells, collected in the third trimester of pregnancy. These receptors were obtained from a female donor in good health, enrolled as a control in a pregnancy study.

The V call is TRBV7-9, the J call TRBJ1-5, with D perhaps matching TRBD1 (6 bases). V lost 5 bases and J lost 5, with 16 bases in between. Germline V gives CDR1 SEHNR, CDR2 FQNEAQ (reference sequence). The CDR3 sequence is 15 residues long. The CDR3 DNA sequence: TGTGCCAGCAGCCCCCCGGGGGGCGAGGATCAGCCCCAGCATTTT. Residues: CASSPPGGEDQPQHF. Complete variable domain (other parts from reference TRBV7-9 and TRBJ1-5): DTGVSQNPRHKITKRGQNVTFRCDPISEHNRLYWYRQTLGQGPEFLTYFQNEAQLEKSRLLSDRFSAERPKGSFSTLEIQRTEQGDSAMYLCASSPPGGEDQPQHFGDGTRLSIL.

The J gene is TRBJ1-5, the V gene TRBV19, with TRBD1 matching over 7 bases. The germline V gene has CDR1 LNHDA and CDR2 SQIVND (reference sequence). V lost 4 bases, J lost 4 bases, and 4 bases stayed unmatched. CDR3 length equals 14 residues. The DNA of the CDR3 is TGTGCCAGTAGTAGAGGGGGCTTGAATCAGCCCCAGCATTTT. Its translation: CASSRGGLNQPQHF.

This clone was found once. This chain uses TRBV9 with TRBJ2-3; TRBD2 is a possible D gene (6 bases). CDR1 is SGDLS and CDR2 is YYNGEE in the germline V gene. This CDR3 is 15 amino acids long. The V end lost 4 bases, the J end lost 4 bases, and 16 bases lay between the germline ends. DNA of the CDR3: TGTGCCAGCAGCCCCGGGGGATTAGCCCCAGATACGCAGTATTTT. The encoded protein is CASSPGGLAPDTQYF.

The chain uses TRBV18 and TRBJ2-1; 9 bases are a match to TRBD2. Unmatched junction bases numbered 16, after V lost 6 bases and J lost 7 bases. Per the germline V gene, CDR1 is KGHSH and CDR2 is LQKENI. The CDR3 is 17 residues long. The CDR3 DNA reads TGTGCCAGCTCGCAATTGGCGGATAGCGGGAGCGGTAATGAGCAGTTCTTC. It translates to CASSQLADSGSGNEQFF. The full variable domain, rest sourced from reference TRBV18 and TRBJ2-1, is NAGVMQNPRHLVRRRGQEARLRCSPMKGHSHVYWYRQLPEEGLKFMVYLQKENIIDESGMPKERFSAEFPKEGPSILRIQQVVRGDSAAYFCASSQLADSGSGNEQFFGPGTRLTVL.

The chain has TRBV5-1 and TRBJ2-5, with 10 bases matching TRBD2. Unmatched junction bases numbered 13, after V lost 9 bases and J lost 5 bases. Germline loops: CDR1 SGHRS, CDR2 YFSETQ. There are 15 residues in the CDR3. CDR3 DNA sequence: TGCGCCACCAAAATAGCGGGAGGCTTTCGGGAGACCCAGTACTTC. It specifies CATKIAGGFRETQYF.

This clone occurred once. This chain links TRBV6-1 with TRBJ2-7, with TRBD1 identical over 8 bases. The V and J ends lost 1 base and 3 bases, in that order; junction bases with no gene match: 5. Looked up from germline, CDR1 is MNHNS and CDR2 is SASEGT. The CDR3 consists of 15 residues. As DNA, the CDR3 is TGTGCCAGCAGTGAAGACAGGGGGGATATCTACGAGCAGTACTTC. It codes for CASSEDRGDIYEQYF.

The CDR3 reads CASSYRDYGYTF. In nucleotides, the CDR3 is TGTGCCAGCAGCTACCGGGACTATGGCTACACCTTC. The V and J genes are TRBV4-2 and TRBJ1-2; D unresolved. Germline V gives CDR1 LGHNA, CDR2 YNFKEQ. The CDR3 runs 12 residues. The V gene lost 5 bases and the J gene lost 3 bases, with 7 bases spanning the gap.

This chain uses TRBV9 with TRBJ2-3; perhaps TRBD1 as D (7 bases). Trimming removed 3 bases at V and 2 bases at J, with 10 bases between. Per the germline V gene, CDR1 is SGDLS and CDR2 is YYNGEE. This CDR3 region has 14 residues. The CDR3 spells CASSARGDTDTQYF. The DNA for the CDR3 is TGTGCCAGCAGCGCCAGGGGGGACACAGATACGCAGTATTTT.

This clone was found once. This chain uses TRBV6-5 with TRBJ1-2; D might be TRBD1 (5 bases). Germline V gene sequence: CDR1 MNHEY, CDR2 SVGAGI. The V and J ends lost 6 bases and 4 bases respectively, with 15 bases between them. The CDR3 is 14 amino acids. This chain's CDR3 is CASREGQWSYGYTF. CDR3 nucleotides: TGTGCCAGCAGGGAAGGACAATGGAGCTATGGCTACACCTTC.

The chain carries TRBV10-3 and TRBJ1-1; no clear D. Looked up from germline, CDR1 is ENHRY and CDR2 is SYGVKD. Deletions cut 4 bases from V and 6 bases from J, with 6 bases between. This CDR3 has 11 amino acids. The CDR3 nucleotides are TGTGCCATCAGTGCCGGGGCTGAAGCTTTCTTT. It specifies CAISAGAEAFF.

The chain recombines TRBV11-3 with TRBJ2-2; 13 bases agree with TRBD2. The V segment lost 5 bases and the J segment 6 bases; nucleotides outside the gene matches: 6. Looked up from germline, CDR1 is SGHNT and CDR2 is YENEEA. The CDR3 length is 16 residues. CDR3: CASSLGTSGKAGELFF. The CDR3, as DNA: TGTGCCAGCAGCCTCGGGACTAGCGGGAAAGCCGGGGAGCTGTTTTTT. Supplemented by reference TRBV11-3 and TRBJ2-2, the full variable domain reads EAGVVQSPRYKIIEKKQPVAFWCNPISGHNTLYWYLQNLGQGPELLIRYENEEAVDDSQLPKDRFSAERLKGVDSTLKIQPAELGDSAVYLCASSLGTSGKAGELFFGEGSRLTVL.

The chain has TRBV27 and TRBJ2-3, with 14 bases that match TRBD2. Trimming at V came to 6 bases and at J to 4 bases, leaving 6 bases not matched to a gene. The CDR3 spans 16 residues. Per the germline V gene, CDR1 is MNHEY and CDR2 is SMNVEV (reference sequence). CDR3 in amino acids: CASRGLAGEVSDTQYF. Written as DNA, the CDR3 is TGTGCCAGCAGGGGACTAGCGGGAGAGGTCTCAGATACGCAGTATTTT.

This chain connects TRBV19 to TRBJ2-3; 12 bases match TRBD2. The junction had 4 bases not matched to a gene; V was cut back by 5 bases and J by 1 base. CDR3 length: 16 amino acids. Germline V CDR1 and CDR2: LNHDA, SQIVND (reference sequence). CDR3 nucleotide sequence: TGTGCCAGTAGTCTCCGGACTAGCGGGGGCACAGATACGCAGTATTTT. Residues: CASSLRTSGGTDTQYF. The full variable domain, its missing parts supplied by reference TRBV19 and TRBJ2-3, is DGGITQSPKYLFRKEGQNVTLSCEQNLNHDAMYWYRQDPGQGLRLIYYSQIVNDFQKGDIAEGYSVSREKKESFPLTVTSAQKNPTAFYLCASSLRTSGGTDTQYFGPGTRLTVL.

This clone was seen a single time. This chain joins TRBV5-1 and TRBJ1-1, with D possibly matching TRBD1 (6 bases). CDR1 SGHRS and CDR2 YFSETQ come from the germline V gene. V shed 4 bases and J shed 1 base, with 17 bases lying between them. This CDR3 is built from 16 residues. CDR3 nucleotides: TGCGCCAGCAGCAAATGGACAGTAGGAGGGAACACTGAAGCTTTCTTT. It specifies CASSKWTVGGNTEAFF.

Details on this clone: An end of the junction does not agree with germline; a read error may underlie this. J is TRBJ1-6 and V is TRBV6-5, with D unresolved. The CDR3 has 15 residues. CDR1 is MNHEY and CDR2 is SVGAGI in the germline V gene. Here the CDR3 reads CASTYSVGGNSPLHF. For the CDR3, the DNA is TGTGCCAGCACTTACTCGGTGGGAGGTAATTCACCCCTCCACTTT.

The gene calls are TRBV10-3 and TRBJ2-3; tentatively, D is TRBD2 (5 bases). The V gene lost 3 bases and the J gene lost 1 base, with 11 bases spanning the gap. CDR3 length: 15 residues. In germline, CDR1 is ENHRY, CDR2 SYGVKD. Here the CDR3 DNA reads TGTGCCATCAGTGAACCAGCGGTCCGCACAGATACGCAGTATTTT. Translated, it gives CAISEPAVRTDTQYF.

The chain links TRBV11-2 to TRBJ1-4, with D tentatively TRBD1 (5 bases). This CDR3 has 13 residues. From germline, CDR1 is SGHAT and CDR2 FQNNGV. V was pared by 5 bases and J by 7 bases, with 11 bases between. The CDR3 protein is CASSAGSFEKLFF. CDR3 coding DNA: TGTGCCAGCAGCGCAGGGTCCTTTGAAAAACTGTTTTTT.

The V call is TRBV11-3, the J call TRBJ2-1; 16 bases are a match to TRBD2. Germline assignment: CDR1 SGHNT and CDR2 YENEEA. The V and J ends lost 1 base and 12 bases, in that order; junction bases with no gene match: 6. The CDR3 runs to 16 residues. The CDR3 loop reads CASSLVGTSGGVRQFF. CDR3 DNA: TGTGCCAGCAGCTTAGTTGGGACTAGCGGGGGGGTACGGCAGTTCTTC.

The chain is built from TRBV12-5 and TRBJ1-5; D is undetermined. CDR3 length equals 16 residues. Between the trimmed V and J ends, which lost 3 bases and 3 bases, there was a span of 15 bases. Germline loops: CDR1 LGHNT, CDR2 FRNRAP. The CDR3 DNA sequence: TGTGCTAGTGGTTTTTCCGACTTAAGGTACAATCAGCCCCAGCATTTT. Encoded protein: CASGFSDLRYNQPQHF.

Here the CDR3 reads CASNRGGSYEQYF. In DNA form, the CDR3 reads TGTGCCAGCAACAGGGGTGGATCCTACGAGCAGTACTTC. V and J are TRBV7-9 and TRBJ2-7; 7 positions match TRBD1. CDR1 is SEHNR, CDR2 FQNEAQ, per germline (reference sequence). J was trimmed by 1 base and V by 7 bases; bases with no gene match: 4. The CDR3 extends over 13 amino acids.

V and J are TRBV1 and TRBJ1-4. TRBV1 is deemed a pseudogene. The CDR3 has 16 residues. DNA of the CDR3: TGCACCAGCAGCCATCCCGGAAGGAGGAGGGAGGAAAAACTGTTTTTT. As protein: CTSSHPGRRREEKLFF.

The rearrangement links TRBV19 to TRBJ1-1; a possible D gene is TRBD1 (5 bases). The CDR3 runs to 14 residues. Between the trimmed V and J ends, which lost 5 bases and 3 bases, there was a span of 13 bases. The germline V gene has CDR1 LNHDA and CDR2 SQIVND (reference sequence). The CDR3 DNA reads TGTGCCAGTAGTGTGCAGGGAGGATACACTGAAGCTTTCTTT. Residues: CASSVQGGYTEAFF. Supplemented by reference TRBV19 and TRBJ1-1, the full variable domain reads DGGITQSPKYLFRKEGQNVTLSCEQNLNHDAMYWYRQDPGQGLRLIYYSQIVNDFQKGDIAEGYSVSREKKESFPLTVTSAQKNPTAFYLCASSVQGGYTEAFFGQGTRLTVV.

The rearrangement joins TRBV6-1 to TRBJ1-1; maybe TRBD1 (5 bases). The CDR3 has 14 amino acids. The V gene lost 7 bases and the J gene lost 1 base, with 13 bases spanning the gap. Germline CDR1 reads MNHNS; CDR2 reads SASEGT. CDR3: CASNIDRPNTEAFF. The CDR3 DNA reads TGTGCCAGCAATATAGACAGACCGAACACTGAAGCTTTCTTT.

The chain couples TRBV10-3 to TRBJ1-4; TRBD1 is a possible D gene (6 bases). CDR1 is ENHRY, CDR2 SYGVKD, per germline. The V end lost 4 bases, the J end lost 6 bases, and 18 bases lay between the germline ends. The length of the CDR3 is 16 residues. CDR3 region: CAISGTVASSHEKLFF. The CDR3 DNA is TGTGCCATCAGTGGGACAGTGGCCAGCTCCCATGAAAAACTGTTTTTT.

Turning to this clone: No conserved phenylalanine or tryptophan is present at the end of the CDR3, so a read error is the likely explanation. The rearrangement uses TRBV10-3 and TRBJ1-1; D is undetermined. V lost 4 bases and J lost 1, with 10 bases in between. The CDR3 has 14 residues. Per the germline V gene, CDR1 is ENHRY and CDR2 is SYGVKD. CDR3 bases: TGTGCCATCAGTGCCCCAGGTGAGAACACTGAAGCTTTCTCT. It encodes CAISAPGENTEAFS.

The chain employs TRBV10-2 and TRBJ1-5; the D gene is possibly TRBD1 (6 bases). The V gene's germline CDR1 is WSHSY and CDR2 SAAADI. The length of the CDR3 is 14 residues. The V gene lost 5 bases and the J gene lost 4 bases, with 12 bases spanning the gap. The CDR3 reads CASSWGQGNQPQHF. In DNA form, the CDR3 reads TGCGCCAGCAGTTGGGGGCAGGGAAATCAGCCCCAGCATTTT.

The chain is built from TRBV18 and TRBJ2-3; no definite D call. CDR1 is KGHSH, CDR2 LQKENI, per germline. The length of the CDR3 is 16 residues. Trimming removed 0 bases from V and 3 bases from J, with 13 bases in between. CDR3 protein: CASSPPRGIETDTQYF. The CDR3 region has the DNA TGTGCCAGCTCACCACCGAGAGGAATCGAAACAGATACGCAGTATTTT.